This T cell receptor (beta chain) was identified in a study of Ad26.COV2.S vaccination and SARS-CoV-2 variants. The study's findings and limits: Post-vaccination spike-specific CD8+ and CD4+ T cell responses reportedly had substantial breadth. An underestimation of total T cell responses may have resulted from the TCR breadth and depth analyses.

This clone was detected only once. Its matching antigen is unknown. Per germline, CDR1 LGHNA and CDR2 YNFKEQ. This CDR3 is 15 amino acids long. Trimming removed 2 bases from V and 0 bases from J; junction bases left unmatched: 3. Generated by immunoSEQ multiplex PCR, the TCRdb table keeps only in-frame clones and is missing some. The sample consists of around 300,000 clones, 80% to 90% of them appearing once. Treatment indicated: approximately 18 received Ad26.COV2.S at low or high dose, single or two shots; 5 received placebo; per-sample allocation not given. Vaccine and placebo recipients were sampled on day 63 after the first injection.

V and J are TRBV4-2 and TRBJ1-2; TRBD1 agrees at 7 bases. This clonotype was obtained from a person between 18 and 60 years old who received the Ad26.COV2.S COVID-19 vaccine or a placebo. Sequenced here: peripheral blood, sampled in a trial of Ad26.COV2.S vaccine versus placebo. CDR3 in amino acids: CASSQRQGTNYGYTF. Here the CDR3 DNA reads TGTGCCAGCAGCCAAAGACAGGGAACTAACTATGGCTACACCTTC.